The 17 T cell receptor beta chains below all came from one sample that was sequenced in a study of blood T cells in healthy people across ages. The use of a sample-barcoded 5' primer and a J-beta primer mix characterized a second PCR of 7 to 11 cycles. One entry per CDR3 protein, called by TCRdb with MiXCR from the 5' RACE reads. The profile shows some 1.5 million distinct CDR3 sequences, 40% to 45% of them singletons. The source material was blood. The receptors were gathered from a woman under 30 in good health.

This chain links TRBV27 with TRBJ2-5, with TRBD1 identical over 7 bases. The CDR3 has 15 residues. V shed 6 bases and J 5 bases; nucleotides not matched to a gene: 12. CDR1 and CDR2 (germline): MNHEY, SMNVEV (reference sequence). CDR3 sequence (DNA): TGTGCCAGCAGCTTGGGCAGGGGGTATTCGGAGACCCAGTACTTC. This translates into CASSLGRGYSETQYF.

V and J are TRBV7-2 and TRBJ1-5; maybe TRBD1 (6 bases). Germline lookup yields CDR1 SGHTA and CDR2 FQGNSA. The CDR3 is 13 residues long. V was shortened by 6 bases and J by 7 bases, with 13 bases between the two germline ends. This CDR3 reads CASRTGTGQPQHF. The CDR3 nucleotides read TGTGCCAGCAGAACAGGGACGGGGCAGCCCCAGCATTTT.

This clonotype was seen only a few times. V usage is TRBV12-3 or TRBV12-4 and J usage is TRBJ1-4; D possibly corresponds to TRBD1 (5 bases). The ends were cut back, 6 bases at V and 8 bases at J, with 10 bases in the middle. The CDR3 totals 12 residues. The CDR3 protein is CASRDTREKLFF. The CDR3 DNA sequence: TGTGCCAGCAGGGACACACGGGAAAAACTGTTTTTT.

This chain joins TRBV20-1 and TRBJ2-5; 11 bases align to TRBD1. The J call is uncertain, as TRBJ2-7 better fits the DNA end. This CDR3 is built from 14 residues. CDR1 and CDR2 from the germline V gene are DFQATT and SNEGSKA (reference sequence). The CDR3 loop is CSARTGTGGYEQYF. CDR3 coding DNA: TGCAGTGCTAGGACCGGGACAGGGGGCTACGAGCAGTACTTC.

To note about this clonotype: A much larger clone sits a single nucleotide away, making a read error possible. V gene TRBV20-1 combines with J gene TRBJ2-2; TRBD2 agrees at 7 bases. The CDR3 has 16 residues. The germline V gene encodes CDR1 DFQATT and CDR2 SNEGSKA (reference sequence). V shed 0 bases, J shed 6 bases, and the junction held 10 bases outside the gene matches. The CDR3 protein is CSARDGQRGDAGELFF. CDR3 coding DNA: TGCAGTGCTAGAGATGGCCAGCGGGGAGACGCCGGGGAGCTGTTTTTT.

V usage is TRBV5-1 and J usage is TRBJ1-1; 7 bases map to TRBD1. The CDR3 extends over 15 amino acids. CDR1 and CDR2 from the germline V gene are SGHRS and YFSETQ. Trimming removed 4 bases from V and 3 bases from J; junction bases left unmatched: 9. CDR3 in amino acids: CASSPGTAIDTEAFF. CDR3 nucleotide sequence: TGCGCCAGCAGCCCCGGGACAGCAATTGACACTGAAGCTTTCTTT.

The chain recombines TRBV6-1 with TRBJ1-5; 10 nucleotides line up with TRBD1. With V trimmed by 2 bases and J by 6 bases, 4 bases remained unmatched. The CDR3 covers 15 residues. Germline V lookup: CDR1 MNHNS, CDR2 SASEGT. CDR3 loop: CASSELTGGGQPQHF. The DNA of the CDR3 is TGTGCCAGCAGTGAACTGACAGGGGGCGGTCAGCCCCAGCATTTT.

The chain couples TRBV20-1 to TRBJ2-7, with TRBD2 matching 10 bases. The germline gives CDR1 DFQATT, CDR2 SNEGSKA (reference sequence). The length of the CDR3 is 15 residues. Trimming cost V 2 bases and J 0 bases; bases outside gene matches: 4. CDR3 in DNA: TGCAGTGCTAGACCACTAGCGGGGAGCTCCTACGAGCAGTACTTC. It yields the protein CSARPLAGSSYEQYF.

This clonotype has just a few counts. CDR3 bases: TGTGCCAGCACCTCAACTTACAGGACTGAAGCTTTCTTT. Its protein is CASTSTYRTEAFF. The chain carries TRBV6-2 or TRBV6-3 and TRBJ1-1; perhaps TRBD1 as D (5 bases). This CDR3 has 13 amino acids. V was clipped by 7 bases and J by 5 bases, with 14 bases between them. Germline V gene data show CDR1 as MNHEY and CDR2 as SVGEGT.

The gene calls are TRBV7-3 and TRBJ2-1, with 7 bases fitting TRBD1. The assigned J gene may be wrong: the sequence end matches TRBJ2-7 better. Germline V gene sequence: CDR1 SGHTA, CDR2 FQGTGA. The CDR3 has 15 residues. CDR3 sequence reads: CASSFRDSSYNEQYF. The CDR3 DNA follows: TGTGCCAGCAGCTTCCGGGACAGCTCCTACAATGAGCAGTACTTC.

The CDR3: CASSQDSQAGDLTDTQYF. Written as DNA, the CDR3 is TGCGCCAGCAGCCAAGACAGTCAGGCGGGGGACCTCACAGATACGCAGTATTTT. This rearrangement joins TRBV4-3 to TRBJ2-3, with 7 bases fitting TRBD2. V lost 0 bases to trimming and J lost 2 bases; unmatched junction nucleotides: 11. Germline CDR1 reads LGHNA; CDR2 reads YSLEER. This CDR3 has 18 residues.

This clonotype was seen a handful of times. The V gene is TRBV29-1, the J gene TRBJ1-4; 7 positions agree with TRBD1. The CDR3 is made up of 11 amino acids. The V gene's germline CDR1 is SQVTM and CDR2 ANQGSEA. The trim removed 6 bases at V and 11 bases at J, leaving 6 bases unmatched. CDR3 in DNA: TGCAGCGTGACAACAGGGGTCAAACTGTTTTTT. Translating gives CSVTTGVKLFF.

The V call is TRBV6-5, the J call TRBJ2-4; no definite D call. In germline, CDR1 is MNHEY, CDR2 SVGAGI. CDR3 length: 16 amino acids. V lost 6 bases and J lost 0, with 15 bases in between. CDR3 nucleotides: TGTGCCAGCAGCCTCCTGGCCGCAGGAGCCAAAAACATTCAGTACTTC. The encoded protein is CASSLLAAGAKNIQYF.

This clonotype was found a few times. The chain is built from TRBV12-3 or TRBV12-4 and TRBJ2-7, with TRBD1 matching 7 bases. V dropped 6 bases and J dropped 2; count of bases not matched to a gene: 7. This CDR3 has 14 residues. CDR3 residues: CASRPGQTPYEQYF. CDR3 nucleotides: TGTGCCAGCAGACCGGGACAGACACCCTACGAGCAGTACTTC.

The chain carries TRBV20-1 and TRBJ2-5; a weak D match, TRBD2 (5 bases). Trimming left V 0 bases short and J 11 bases short, with 22 bases between. Looked up from germline, CDR1 is DFQATT and CDR2 is SNEGSKA (reference sequence). The CDR3 loop spans 15 amino acids. DNA for the CDR3: TGCAGTGCTAGAGATCCTGGTAGCGCCCCCAATGAGCAGTACTTC. Protein sequence: CSARDPGSAPNEQYF.

To note about this clonotype: This may be a read error, as it is one base from a much larger clone. The J gene is TRBJ2-7, the V gene TRBV2, with a tentative D call TRBD1 (6 bases). Germline CDR1 and CDR2: SNHLY and FYNNEI. This CDR3 contains 12 residues. V was clipped by 7 bases and J by 1 base, with 8 bases between them. CDR3 sequence reads: CASNTGSYEQYF. In nucleotides, the CDR3 is TGTGCCAGCAATACAGGGTCCTACGAGCAGTACTTC. Combining the CDR3 with reference TRBV2 and TRBJ2-7 gives the whole variable domain EPEVTQTPSHQVTQMGQEVILRCVPISNHLYFYWYRQILGQKVEFLVSFYNNEISEKSEIFDDQFSVERPDGSNFTLKIRSTKLEDSAMYFCASNTGSYEQYFGPGTRLTVT.

The rearrangement links TRBV5-1 to TRBJ2-7, with a tentative D call TRBD2 (6 bases). CDR1 is SGHRS, CDR2 YFSETQ, per germline. CDR3 length: 12 amino acids. The ends were cut back, 1 base at V and 5 bases at J, with 7 bases in the middle. The CDR3 region has the DNA TGCGCCAGCAGCTTGCAGCGGGACGAGCAGTACTTC. Translated: CASSLQRDEQYF.